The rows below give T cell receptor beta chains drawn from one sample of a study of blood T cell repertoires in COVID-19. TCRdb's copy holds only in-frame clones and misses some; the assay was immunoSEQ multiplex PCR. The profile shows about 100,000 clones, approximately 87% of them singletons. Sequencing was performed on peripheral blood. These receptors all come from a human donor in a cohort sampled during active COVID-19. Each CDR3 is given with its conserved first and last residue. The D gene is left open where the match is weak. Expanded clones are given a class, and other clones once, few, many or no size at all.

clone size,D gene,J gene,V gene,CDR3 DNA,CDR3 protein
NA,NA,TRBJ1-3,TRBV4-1,TGCGCCAGCAGCCAAGATTCGGGAACCACTCGAACCCCTGGAAACACCATATATTTT,CASSQDSGTTRTPGNTIYF
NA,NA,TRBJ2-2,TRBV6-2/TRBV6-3,TGTGCCAGCAGCCAAAGGCTCAGGGATTCTAACACCGGGGAGCTGTTTTTT,CASSQRLRDSNTGELFF
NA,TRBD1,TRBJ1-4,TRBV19,TGTGCCAGTAGTGGGGACAGGGATCCTACAACTAATGAAAAACTGTTTTTT,CASSGDRDPTTNEKLFF
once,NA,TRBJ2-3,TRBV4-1,TGCGCCAGCAGCCATCAGGGAACAGATACGCAGTATTTT,CASSHQGTDTQYF
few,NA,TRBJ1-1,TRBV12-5,TGTGCTAGTGGTGGCGCAGGGGACATCACTGAAGCTTTCTTT,CASGGAGDITEAFF
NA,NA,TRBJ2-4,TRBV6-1,TGTGCCAGCAGTGAAGTTGGATTTGCCAGCGAGCTAGCCAAAAACATTCAGTACTTC,CASSEVGFASELAKNIQYF
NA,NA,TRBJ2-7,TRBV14,TGTGCCAGCACCACTACCAGGGGAAGCTGGGTGCAGTACTTC,CASTTTRGSWVQYF
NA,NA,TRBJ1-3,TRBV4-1,TGCGCCAGCAGCCCCAGCGGACAGCTTCCTGGAAACACCATATATTTT,CASSPSGQLPGNTIYF
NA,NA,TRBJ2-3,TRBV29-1,TGCAGTGCAAAATACGGACAGGGAGGGAACACAGATACGCAGTATTTT,CSAKYGQGGNTDTQYF
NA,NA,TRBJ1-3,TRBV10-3,TGTGCCATCAGCGGCGGGACCGACTCTGGAAACACCATATATTTT,CAISGGTDSGNTIYF
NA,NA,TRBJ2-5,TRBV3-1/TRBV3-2,TGTGCCAGCAGCGACCGTCAGGGGCAAGAGACCCAGTACTTC,CASSDRQGQETQYF
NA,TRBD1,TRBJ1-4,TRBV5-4,TGTGCCAGCAGCTTGAAACAGGGGGGAGTTGAAAAACTGTTTTTT,CASSLKQGGVEKLFF
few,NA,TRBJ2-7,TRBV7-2,TGTGCCAGCAGCTTAGAGGCAGGGCCATCCTACGAGCAGTACTTC,CASSLEAGPSYEQYF
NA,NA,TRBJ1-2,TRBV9,TGTGCCAGCAGCGAGGGAGGCTATGGCTACACCTTC,CASSEGGYGYTF
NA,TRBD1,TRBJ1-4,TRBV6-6,TGTGCCAGCAGTTACGGGGACAGTAATGAAAAACTGTTTTTT,CASSYGDSNEKLFF
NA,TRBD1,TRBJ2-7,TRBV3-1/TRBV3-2,TGTGCCAGCAGCGGGGACAGGGGCTACTACGAGCAGTACTTC,CASSGDRGYYEQYF
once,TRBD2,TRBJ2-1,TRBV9,TGTGCCAGCAGCCAAGCGGGAACCGCCTACAATGAGCAGTTCTTC,CASSQAGTAYNEQFF
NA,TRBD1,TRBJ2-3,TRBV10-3,TGTGCCATCAGCGACAGGGGAGGCACAGATACGCAGTATTTT,CAISDRGGTDTQYF
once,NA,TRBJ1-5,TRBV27,TGTGCCAGCAGTTTAACAGGGACGCATAGCAATCAGCCCCAGCATTTT,CASSLTGTHSNQPQHF
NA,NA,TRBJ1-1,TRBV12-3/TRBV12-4,TGTGCCAGCAGCTCGACAGCACCGATGGGAGCTTTCTTT,CASSSTAPMGAFF
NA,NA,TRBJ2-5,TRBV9,TGTGCCAGCAGCGTAGCCCCCACATCCCAAGAGACCCAGTACTTC,CASSVAPTSQETQYF
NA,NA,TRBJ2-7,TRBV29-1,TGCAGCGTTGGGCGGCGGGACAGCTACGAGCAGTACTTC,CSVGRRDSYEQYF
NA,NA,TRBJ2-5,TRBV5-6,TGTGCCAGCCACTTTCGGGGGACGACCCAAGAGACCCAGTACTTC,CASHFRGTTQETQYF
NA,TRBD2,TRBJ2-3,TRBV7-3,TGTGCCAGCAGCCTCAGCGGGAGAGTCGAAGATACGCAGTATTTT,CASSLSGRVEDTQYF
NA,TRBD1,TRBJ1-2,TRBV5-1,TGCGCCAGCAGCTTGGGGGACAGGGGCTATGGCTACACCTTC,CASSLGDRGYGYTF
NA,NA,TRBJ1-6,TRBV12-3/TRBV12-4,TGTGCCAGCAGTCGCATGGGAGTCTCACCCCTCCACTTT,CASSRMGVSPLHF
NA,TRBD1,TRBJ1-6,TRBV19,TGTGCCAGTACCTCGAGACAGGGTGAGAATTCACCCCTCCACTTT,CASTSRQGENSPLHF
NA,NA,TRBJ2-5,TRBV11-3,TGTGCCAGCAGTTTTGGACTCGGGACTGCCCAAGAGACCCAGTACTTC,CASSFGLGTAQETQYF
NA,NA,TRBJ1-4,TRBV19,TGTGCCAGTAGCTTCAACAGGATAACGACTAATGAAAAACTGTTTTTT,CASSFNRITTNEKLFF
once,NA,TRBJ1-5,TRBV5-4,TGTGCCAGCAGCTTGGAGCATGATCAGCCCCAGCATTTT,CASSLEHDQPQHF
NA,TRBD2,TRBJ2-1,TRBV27,TGTGCCAGCAGTTTATTGGTAGCGGGAGTAATTTCCTACAATGAGCAGTTCTTC,CASSLLVAGVISYNEQFF
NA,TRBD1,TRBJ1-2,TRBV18,TGTGCCAGCTCACCCCGGACAGGGGGTTTCTACACCTTC,CASSPRTGGFYTF
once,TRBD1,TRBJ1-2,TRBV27,TGTGCCAGCAGTTTAGTATTTGGACAGGGGGAAGATAGAAGATATGGCTACACCTTC,CASSLVFGQGEDRRYGYTF
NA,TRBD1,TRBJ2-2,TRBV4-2,TGTGCCAGCAGCCCGGGACAGGGGATGCACACCGGGGAGCTGTTTTTT,CASSPGQGMHTGELFF
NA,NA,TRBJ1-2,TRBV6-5,TGTGCCAGCAGTTACTCAGGGGTGAACTATGGCTACACCTTC,CASSYSGVNYGYTF
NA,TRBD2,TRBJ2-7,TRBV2,TGTGCCAGCAGTCCCCTAGCGGGAGGCTACGAGCAGTACTTC,CASSPLAGGYEQYF
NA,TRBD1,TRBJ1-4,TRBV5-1,TGCGCCAGCGCAGGGGGCCTTATAACTAATGAAAAACTGTTTTTT,CASAGGLITNEKLFF
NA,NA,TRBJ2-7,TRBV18,TGTGCCAGCTCACCCACCGACGAGGCCTACGAGCAGTACTTC,CASSPTDEAYEQYF
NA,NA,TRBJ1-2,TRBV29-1,TGCAGCGTTGAAGGCTCTGGCACCTATGGCTACACCTTC,CSVEGSGTYGYTF
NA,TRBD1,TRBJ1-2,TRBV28,TGTGCCAGCAGTTTTCCCACAGGGGGCGCGGGTTATGGCTACACCTTC,CASSFPTGGAGYGYTF
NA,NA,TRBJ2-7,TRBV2,TGTGCCAGCGGCTTCTACGAGCAGTACTTC,CASGFYEQYF
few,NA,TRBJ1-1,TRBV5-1,TGCGCCAGCAGCTTGGTTTCCATGAACACTGAAGCTTTCTTT,CASSLVSMNTEAFF
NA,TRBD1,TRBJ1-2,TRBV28,TGTGCCAGCAGCCTCCCAGGGGGCGACTATGGCTACACCTTC,CASSLPGGDYGYTF
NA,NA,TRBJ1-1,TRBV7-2,TGTGCCAGCAGCCCACAGGGCGTCTTCACTGAAGCTTTCTTT,CASSPQGVFTEAFF